This passage covers 8 T cell receptor beta chains from one sample sequenced in a study of CD8+ T cells in alopecia areata. This sample's treatment: oral pan-JAK inhibitor, 5-10 mg twice daily. Once RNA had been extracted, it was reverse transcribed into cDNA to act as the sequencing template. Sequenced by immunoSEQ multiplex PCR; TCRdb stores in-frame clones only, minus some. The sample lists fewer than 250,000 clones; around two fifths were seen once. Sequencing used CD4+ T cells sorted from blood, obtained around week 34, from a patient treated with tofacitinib. These receptors were taken from a human donor with alopecia areata.

The V gene is TRBV2, the J gene TRBJ1-2; no clear D. Germline V CDR1 and CDR2: SNHLY, FYNNEI. V lost 4 bases to trimming and J lost 5 bases, with 14 bases between them. The CDR3 covers 14 residues. CDR3 coding DNA: TGTGCCAGCAGTGCATCCCTTGGTGTATATGGCTACACCTTC. Amino acid sequence: CASSASLGVYGYTF.

CDR3 sequence (DNA): TGCGCCAGCAGCTTGGGACTTGGGGAATATGGCTACACCTTC. Translation: CASSLGLGEYGYTF. The chain combines TRBV5-1 with TRBJ1-2; D not resolved. V dropped 0 bases and J dropped 5 bases, with 11 bases sitting between them. Germline V gene lookup returns CDR1 SGHRS and CDR2 YFSETQ. CDR3 length equals 14 residues.

This clone was counted only a few times. The chain has TRBV30 and TRBJ2-3; D not resolved. Trimming took 0 bases from V and 1 from J, leaving 11 bases between them. The CDR3 contains 15 residues. Germline values: CDR1 GTSNPN, CDR2 SVGIG (reference sequence). The CDR3 DNA sequence: TGTGCCTGGAGTGTCGGGTCCTCCCGCACAGATACGCAGTATTTT. It is translated as CAWSVGSSRTDTQYF.

This clone occurred a few times. The CDR3 DNA sequence: TGTGCCACCAGCAGGGACCCCGGGACAGAGAACGAGCAGTACTTC. Translating it yields CATSRDPGTENEQYF. The chain recombines TRBV15 with TRBJ2-7; 7 bases are shared with TRBD1. CDR1 is LNHNV and CDR2 is YYDKDF in the germline V gene (reference sequence). Losses at the gene ends were 3 bases for V and 5 bases for J; bases not matched to a gene: 10. CDR3 size: 15 residues.

The sample holds a few counts of this clone. The rearrangement uses TRBV7-2 and TRBJ2-3, with 9 nucleotides matching TRBD2. Germline V gives CDR1 SGHTA, CDR2 FQGNSA. This CDR3 is 14 amino acids long. V was clipped by 5 bases and J by 3 bases; unmatched bases: 3. The CDR3 is CASSRSGRTDTQYF. CDR3 coding DNA: TGTGCCAGCAGCCGTAGCGGGAGAACAGATACGCAGTATTTT. Filled out from reference TRBV7-2 and TRBJ2-3, the complete variable domain reads GAGVSQSPSNKVTEKGKDVELRCDPISGHTALYWYRQSLGQGLEFLIYFQGNSAPDKSGLPSDRFSAERTGGSVSTLTIQRTQQEDSAVYLCASSRSGRTDTQYFGPGTRLTVL.

This clone was seen a handful of times. The V and J genes are TRBV30 and TRBJ2-7, with TRBD1 identical over 8 bases. Germline trimming cut 7 bases from V and 5 bases from J; bases unmatched to any gene: 10. There are 13 residues in the CDR3. Germline V lookup: CDR1 GTSNPN, CDR2 SVGIG (reference sequence). CDR3 coding DNA: TGTGCCTTGTCACGGGCAGGGGGCCACGAGCAGTACTTC. This codes for CALSRAGGHEQYF.

Details on this clone: This CDR3 is also generated by other DNA sequences in the sample. The chain carries TRBV29-1 and TRBJ1-2, with D possibly TRBD1 on 6 matching bases. There are 13 residues in the CDR3. Germline V CDR1 and CDR2: SQVTM, ANQGSEA. V was cut by 2 bases and J by 7 bases, with 14 bases left in between. DNA of the CDR3: TGCAGCGTTGAATCCGGCAGGGGCGGTGGCTACACCTTC. Its protein is CSVESGRGGGYTF.

The chain is built from TRBV27 and TRBJ1-6; D is unclear. V dropped 2 bases and J dropped 6 bases, with 17 bases sitting between them. CDR3 length: 17 residues. Germline CDR1 is MNHEY and CDR2 is SMNVEV (reference sequence). The CDR3 loop reads CASSLEWGRRRNSPLHF. DNA of the CDR3: TGTGCCAGCAGTTTAGAATGGGGTAGGCGGCGTAATTCACCCCTCCACTTT.